The 22 T cell receptor beta chains in this list originate from one sample, sequenced in a study of beta chain features in type 1 diabetes. Reverse transcribing all isolated RNA meant expressed TCRB transcripts were sequenced. This table comes from immunoSEQ multiplex PCR, and its TCRdb copy is limited to in-frame clones, with some not included. The table lists some 900,000 clones, roughly 15% of them singletons, with around 0.02% in the top ten. The sequenced sample consisted of naive CD4+ T cells from blood. Every receptor here comes from a woman between 18 and 29 years old in good health.

V is TRBV2 and J is TRBJ1-4, with D hard to call. Germline lookup yields CDR1 SNHLY and CDR2 FYNNEI. Deletions cut 4 bases from V and 4 bases from J, with 7 bases between. The CDR3 runs 13 residues. CDR3 amino acids: CASSVQINEKLFF. For the CDR3, the DNA is TGTGCCAGCAGTGTACAGATTAATGAAAAACTGTTTTTT.

V is TRBV7-8 and J is TRBJ2-7, with D unresolved. Between the trimmed V and J ends, which lost 1 base and 0 bases, there was a span of 7 bases. Germline values: CDR1 SGHVS, CDR2 FQNEAQ. CDR3 size: 14 residues. This CDR3 is CASSLVQDSYEQYF. CDR3 DNA sequence: TGTGCCAGCAGCTTAGTTCAGGACTCCTACGAGCAGTACTTC.

The chain carries TRBV15 and TRBJ2-1; weak D call: TRBD1 (6 bases). Germline V gene lookup returns CDR1 LNHNV and CDR2 YYDKDF (reference sequence). CDR3 size: 18 residues. Deletions cut 0 bases from V and 2 bases from J, with 17 bases between. Here the CDR3 reads CATSRDAVRDKAYNEQFF. The CDR3 nucleotides read TGTGCCACCAGCAGAGACGCAGTCCGGGACAAAGCCTACAATGAGCAGTTCTTC.

In this sample, this clone turned up a few times. The chain uses TRBV18 and TRBJ2-3, with D possibly being TRBD1 (6 bases). Germline CDR1 KGHSH, CDR2 LQKENI. The CDR3 spans 14 residues. The V end was cut by 3 bases, the J end by 6 bases, with 13 bases between. The CDR3 protein is CASSPARGSDTQYF. DNA for the CDR3: TGTGCCAGCTCACCCGCCAGGGGTTCGGATACGCAGTATTTT.

This chain connects TRBV28 to TRBJ2-1; D is undetermined. Per germline, CDR1 MDHEN and CDR2 SYDVKM. With 6 bases removed from V and 0 bases from J, the gap between germline ends came to 9 bases. CDR3 size: 14 residues. The CDR3 protein is CASSHRFSYNEQFF. The CDR3 coding sequence is TGTGCCAGCAGCCATCGGTTCTCCTACAATGAGCAGTTCTTC.

This clone was counted between two and nine times. The V gene is TRBV7-9, the J gene TRBJ2-1; 11 bases fit TRBD2. CDR3 length: 16 amino acids. The germline CDR1 and CDR2 sequences are SEHNR and FQNEAQ (reference sequence). V shed 6 bases and J 8 bases; nucleotides not matched to a gene: 12. This chain's CDR3 is CASSQGLTSGIDEQFF. CDR3 nucleotide sequence: TGTGCCAGCAGTCAGGGATTGACTAGCGGGATCGATGAGCAGTTCTTC.

There are a few counts of this clone. The genes are TRBV7-2 and TRBJ2-7; TRBD2 agrees at 14 bases. Germline V gene lookup returns CDR1 SGHTA and CDR2 FQGNSA. With V trimmed by 3 bases and J by 6 bases, 16 bases remained unmatched. The CDR3 runs 19 residues. For the CDR3, the DNA is TGTGCCAGCAGCTTTCCCACCCCCGGGACTAGCGGGAGCGGCAGCGAGCAGTACTTC. Translation gives CASSFPTPGTSGSGSEQYF.

The sample holds a few counts of this clone. This chain links TRBV6-1 with TRBJ2-6; 7 bases line up with TRBD1. V lost 7 bases, J lost 2 bases, and 8 bases stayed unmatched. Germline loops: CDR1 MNHNS, CDR2 SASEGT. The CDR3 totals 16 residues. The CDR3: CASNDRAVTGANVLTF. In nucleotides, the CDR3 is TGTGCCAGCAATGACAGGGCCGTAACTGGGGCCAACGTCCTGACTTTC.

This clone was recorded once. V gene TRBV5-1 combines with J gene TRBJ1-3; TRBD1 matches 8 bases. Trimming removed 0 bases from V and 0 bases from J; junction bases left unmatched: 2. The germline gives CDR1 SGHRS, CDR2 YFSETQ. This CDR3 contains 16 residues. The CDR3 coding sequence is TGCGCCAGCAGCTTGGGGGACAGGAGCTCTGGAAACACCATATATTTT. Amino acids: CASSLGDRSSGNTIYF.

The V call is TRBV2, the J call TRBJ2-7; weak D call: TRBD2 (5 bases). Germline lookup yields CDR1 SNHLY and CDR2 FYNNEI. Trimming took off 8 bases at V and 5 bases at J, with 16 bases between the two ends. The CDR3 spans 13 residues. The CDR3 coding sequence is TGTGCCAGCCGAAGACAATTGAGGGACGAGCAGTACTTC. Translated: CASRRQLRDEQYF.

The genes are TRBV14 and TRBJ2-5; no clear D. The CDR3 consists of 14 residues. In germline, CDR1 is SGHDN, CDR2 FVKESK. V was shortened by 1 base and J by 1 base, with 7 bases between the two germline ends. In DNA form, the CDR3 reads TGTGCCAGCAGCCAAGTCTCCAGCCAAGAGACCCAGTACTTC. The encoded protein is CASSQVSSQETQYF.

The chain employs TRBV28 and TRBJ2-1, with TRBD1 as a possible D gene (5 bases). V was pared by 9 bases and J by 2 bases, with 17 bases between. Germline CDR1 reads MDHEN; CDR2 reads SYDVKM. The CDR3 sequence is 15 residues long. In DNA, the CDR3 is TGTGCCAGTCTTAAGGGCAGGGTGACCTACAATGAGCAGTTCTTC. Translated: CASLKGRVTYNEQFF.

This chain connects TRBV27 to TRBJ2-7, with 13 bases fitting TRBD2. With V trimmed by 9 bases and J by 3 bases, 20 bases remained unmatched. The germline V gene has CDR1 MNHEY and CDR2 SMNVEV (reference sequence). The CDR3 consists of 19 residues. CDR3 nucleotide sequence: TGTGCCAGTTCCCCCGGGACTAGCGGGATGGTATCCCGTATCTACGAGCAGTACTTC. It specifies CASSPGTSGMVSRIYEQYF.

The chain carries TRBV14 and TRBJ2-4; D gene unclear. The CDR3 spans 15 residues. Germline V gene sequence: CDR1 SGHDN, CDR2 FVKESK. V was pared by 3 bases and J by 1 base, with 10 bases between. CDR3 in amino acids: CASSQGRLAKNIQYF. The CDR3 DNA reads TGTGCCAGCAGCCAGGGCCGCCTGGCCAAAAACATTCAGTACTTC. The full variable domain, rest sourced from reference TRBV14 and TRBJ2-4, is EAGVTQFPSHSVIEKGQTVTLRCDPISGHDNLYWYRRVMGKEIKFLLHFVKESKQDESGMPNNRFLAERTGGTYSTLKVQPAELEDSGVYFCASSQGRLAKNIQYFGAGTRLSVL.

This chain connects TRBV9 to TRBJ2-2, with 8 bases that match TRBD2. Germline V lookup: CDR1 SGDLS, CDR2 YYNGEE. The CDR3 runs to 16 residues. V lost 0 bases to trimming and J lost 6 bases; unmatched junction nucleotides: 7. The chain's CDR3 is CASSVDSLAGSGELFF. CDR3 DNA sequence: TGTGCCAGCAGCGTAGATTCCTTAGCGGGATCCGGGGAGCTGTTTTTT.

This rearrangement joins TRBV7-9 to TRBJ2-1; D gene unclear. The CDR3 is 15 residues long. CDR1 is SEHNR, CDR2 FQNEAQ, per germline (reference sequence). Between the trimmed V and J ends, which lost 2 bases and 5 bases, there was a span of 13 bases. CDR3 DNA: TGTGCCAGCAGCTTATCCCCTCGGGCCCACAATGAGCAGTTCTTC. Its translation: CASSLSPRAHNEQFF.

On this clone itself: In the same sample, other DNA sequences code for this CDR3. The rearrangement uses TRBV7-3 and TRBJ2-3; D remains ambiguous. Germline lookup yields CDR1 SGHTA and CDR2 FQGTGA. With 2 bases removed from V and 1 base from J, the gap between germline ends came to 7 bases. The CDR3 is made up of 14 amino acids. Here the CDR3 DNA reads TGTGCCAGCAGCTTAGCTGGGGGCACAGATACGCAGTATTTT. Protein product: CASSLAGGTDTQYF.

The V and J genes are TRBV7-6 and TRBJ2-7; D call uncertain. The CDR3 contains 14 residues. V shed 2 bases and J shed 4 bases, with 12 bases lying between them. Germline assignment: CDR1 SGHVS and CDR2 FNYEAQ. Here the CDR3 reads CASSLRVVLYEQYF. The CDR3 region has the DNA TGTGCCAGCAGCTTAAGGGTAGTATTATACGAGCAGTACTTC.

CDR3 residues: CASSSTPLETQYF. In DNA form, the CDR3 reads TGTGCCAGCAGTTCAACGCCGCTGGAGACCCAGTACTTC. The chain couples TRBV6-5 to TRBJ2-5, with no clear D. The ends were cut back, 4 bases at V and 5 bases at J, with 11 bases in the middle. This CDR3 contains 13 residues. Germline lookup yields CDR1 MNHEY and CDR2 SVGAGI.

This rearrangement joins TRBV28 to TRBJ1-1, with D uncertain. The germline V gene encodes CDR1 MDHEN and CDR2 SYDVKM. The CDR3 is made up of 14 amino acids. Trimming stripped 3 bases from V and 4 bases from J, with 12 bases between. The CDR3, as DNA: TGTGCCAGCAGTTTGATCAGGCGCGTCACTGAAGCTTTCTTT. Translated: CASSLIRRVTEAFF.

Only a few counts were recorded for this clone. The V and J genes are TRBV6-5 and TRBJ1-1; tentative D call: TRBD1 (6 bases). Germline values: CDR1 MNHEY, CDR2 SVGAGI. V shed 4 bases and J shed 7 bases, with 16 bases lying between them. The CDR3 is 14 residues long. The chain's CDR3 is CASSFIRGQGEAFF. The DNA for the CDR3 is TGTGCCAGCAGTTTCATCAGGGGCCAGGGTGAAGCTTTCTTT.

This chain joins TRBV18 and TRBJ2-7, with 8 positions matching TRBD1. The CDR3 runs to 14 residues. Unmatched junction bases numbered 8, after V lost 5 bases and J lost 5 bases. Germline CDR1 and CDR2: KGHSH and LQKENI. CDR3 region: CASSSQTGVNEQYF. DNA of the CDR3: TGTGCCAGCTCATCCCAGACAGGGGTGAACGAGCAGTACTTC.